This T cell receptor (beta chain) originates from a study of early T cells in non-severe SARS-CoV-2 infection. Overall study context: Sequencing of bulk RNA from unsorted whole blood was done, without chain pairing. Study-wide results and caveats: Matching results from VDJdb favored anti-spike CD8 responses, leaving private and CD4 specificities undetected.

The germline V gene encodes CDR1 DFQATT and CDR2 SNEGSKA (reference sequence). This CDR3 comprises 12 residues. Trimming cost V 8 bases and J 6 bases, with 17 bases left between them. Note on this clonotype: As yet, its antigen is unknown. A much larger clonotype is one base distant, so this may be a read error.

In the library, individual cDNA molecules carried attached unique molecular identifiers. MiXCR, run by TCRdb on the 5' RACE reads, gives a single entry per CDR3 protein. The sample holds around 33,000 distinct CDR3 sequences, about 7% seen once. What was sequenced was whole blood. The chain links TRBV20-1 to TRBJ2-7; D is tentatively TRBD1 or TRBD2 (5 bases each). This receptor was identified in an adult who was a healthcare worker with PCR-confirmed SARS-CoV-2 infection or an uninfected control (not recorded which). As DNA, the CDR3 is TGCAGTACGAGGGGCACCCTCGGCGAGCAGTACTTC. This translates into CSTRGTLGEQYF.